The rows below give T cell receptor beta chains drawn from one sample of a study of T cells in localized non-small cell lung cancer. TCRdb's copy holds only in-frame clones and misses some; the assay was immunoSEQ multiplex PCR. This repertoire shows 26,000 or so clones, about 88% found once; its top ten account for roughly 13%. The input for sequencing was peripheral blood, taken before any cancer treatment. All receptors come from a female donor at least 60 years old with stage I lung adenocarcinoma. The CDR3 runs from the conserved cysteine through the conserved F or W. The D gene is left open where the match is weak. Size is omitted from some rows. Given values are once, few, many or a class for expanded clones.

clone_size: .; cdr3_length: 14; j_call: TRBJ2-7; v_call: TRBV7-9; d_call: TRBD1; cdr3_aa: CASSLSRGLDEQYF; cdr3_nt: TGTGCCAGCAGCTTGTCCAGGGGGCTAGACGAGCAGTACTTC
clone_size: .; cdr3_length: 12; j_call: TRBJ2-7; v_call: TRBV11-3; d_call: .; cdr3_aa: CASSLASGEQYF; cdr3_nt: TGTGCCAGCAGCTTAGCGTCTGGCGAGCAGTACTTC
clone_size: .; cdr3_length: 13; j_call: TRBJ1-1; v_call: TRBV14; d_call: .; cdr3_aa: CASSQVLNTEAFF; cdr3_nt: TGTGCCAGCAGCCAAGTGTTGAACACTGAAGCTTTCTTT
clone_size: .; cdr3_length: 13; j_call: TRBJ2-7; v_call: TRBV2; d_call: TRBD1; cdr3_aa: CASSTGASYEQYF; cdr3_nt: TGTGCCAGCAGTACAGGGGCCTCCTACGAGCAGTACTTC
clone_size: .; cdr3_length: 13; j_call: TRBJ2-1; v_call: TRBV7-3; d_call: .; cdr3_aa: CASSLGQNGEQFF; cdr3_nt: TGTGCCAGCAGCTTAGGTCAAAACGGTGAGCAGTTCTTC
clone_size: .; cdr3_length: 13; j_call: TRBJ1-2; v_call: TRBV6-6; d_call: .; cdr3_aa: CASSPGTPYGYTF; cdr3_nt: TGTGCCAGCAGTCCCGGGACACCTTATGGCTACACCTTC
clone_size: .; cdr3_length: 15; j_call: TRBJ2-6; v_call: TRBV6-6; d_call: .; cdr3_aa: CASSRTEKGANVLTF; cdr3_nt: TGTGCCAGCAGTCGTACAGAAAAGGGGGCCAACGTCCTGACTTTC
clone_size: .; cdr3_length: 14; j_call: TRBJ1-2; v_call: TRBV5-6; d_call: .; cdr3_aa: CASTELQGYYGYTF; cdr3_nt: TGTGCCAGCACCGAACTACAGGGATATTATGGCTACACCTTC
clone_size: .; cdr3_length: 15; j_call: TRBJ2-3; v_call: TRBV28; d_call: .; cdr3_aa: CASRNDGSRTDTQYF; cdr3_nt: TGTGCCAGCAGAAACGACGGGAGCCGCACAGATACGCAGTATTTT
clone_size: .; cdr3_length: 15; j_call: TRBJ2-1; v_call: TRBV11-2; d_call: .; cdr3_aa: CASSLMGFSYNEQFF; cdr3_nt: TGTGCCAGCAGCTTAATGGGATTCTCCTACAATGAGCAGTTCTTC
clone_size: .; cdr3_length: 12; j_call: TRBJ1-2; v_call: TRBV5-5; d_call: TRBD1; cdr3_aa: CASSLAGQSYTF; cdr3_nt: TGTGCCAGCAGCTTGGCGGGACAGAGTTACACCTTC
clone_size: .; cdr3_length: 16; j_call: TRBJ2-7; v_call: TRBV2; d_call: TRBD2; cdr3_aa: CASIESGGATLYEQYF; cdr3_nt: TGTGCCAGCATAGAGAGCGGGGGCGCGACTCTCTACGAGCAGTACTTC
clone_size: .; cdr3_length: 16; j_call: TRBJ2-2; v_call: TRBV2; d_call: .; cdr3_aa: CASTKTVRTNTGELFF; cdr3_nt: TGTGCCAGCACTAAGACAGTCAGGACGAACACCGGGGAGCTGTTTTTT
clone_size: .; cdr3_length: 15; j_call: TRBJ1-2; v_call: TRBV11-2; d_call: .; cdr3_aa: CASSLQQGPNYGYTF; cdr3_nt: TGTGCCAGCAGCTTACAACAGGGCCCGAACTATGGCTACACCTTC
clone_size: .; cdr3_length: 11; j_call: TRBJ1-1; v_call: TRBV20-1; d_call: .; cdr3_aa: CSARENTEAFF; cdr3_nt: TGCAGTGCTAGGGAGAACACTGAAGCTTTCTTT
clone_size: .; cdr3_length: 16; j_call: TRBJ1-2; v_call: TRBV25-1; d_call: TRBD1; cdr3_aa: CASSESGTGGDYGYTF; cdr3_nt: TGTGCCAGCAGTGAATCCGGGACAGGGGGCGACTATGGCTACACCTTC
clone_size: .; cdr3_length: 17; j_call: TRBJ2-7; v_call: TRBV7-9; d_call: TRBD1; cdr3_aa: CASSLRPLTGESDEQYF; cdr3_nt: TGTGCCAGCAGCCTCCGGCCCCTTACAGGGGAAAGCGACGAGCAGTACTTC
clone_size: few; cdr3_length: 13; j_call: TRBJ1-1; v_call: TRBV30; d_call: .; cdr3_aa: CAWSSQGLSEAFF; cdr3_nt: TGTGCCTGGAGTTCCCAGGGTTTAAGTGAAGCTTTCTTT
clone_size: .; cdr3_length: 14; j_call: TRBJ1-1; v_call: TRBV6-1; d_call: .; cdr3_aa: CASSSVGALKLAFF; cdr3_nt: TGTGCCAGCAGTTCCGTAGGGGCCTTAAAGTTGGCTTTCTTT
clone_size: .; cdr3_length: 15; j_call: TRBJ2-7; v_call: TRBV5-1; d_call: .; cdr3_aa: CASSLAGGPSYEQYF; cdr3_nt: TGCGCCAGCAGCTTGGCTGGGGGGCCCTCCTACGAGCAGTACTTC
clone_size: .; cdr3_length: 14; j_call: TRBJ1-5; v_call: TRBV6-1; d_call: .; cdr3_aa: CASSVGGAGQPQHF; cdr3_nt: TGTGCCAGCAGTGTGGGGGGCGCCGGGCAGCCCCAGCATTTT
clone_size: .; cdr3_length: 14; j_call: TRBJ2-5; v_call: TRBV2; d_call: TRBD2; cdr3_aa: CASSGGVNQETQYF; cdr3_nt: TGTGCCAGCAGCGGGGGGGTAAACCAAGAGACCCAGTACTTC
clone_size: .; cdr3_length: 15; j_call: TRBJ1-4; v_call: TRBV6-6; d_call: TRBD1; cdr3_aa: CASSTTGGTNEKLFF; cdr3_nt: TGTGCCAGCAGCACGACAGGGGGGACAAATGAAAAACTGTTTTTT
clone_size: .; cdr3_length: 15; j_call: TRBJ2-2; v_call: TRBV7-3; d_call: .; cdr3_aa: CASCKDGRGTGELFF; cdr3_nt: TGTGCCAGCTGCAAGGACGGGAGAGGGACCGGGGAGCTGTTTTTT
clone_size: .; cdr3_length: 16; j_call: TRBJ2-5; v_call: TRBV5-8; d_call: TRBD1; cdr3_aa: CASSHNEGQVVETQYF; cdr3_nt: TGTGCCAGCAGCCATAACGAGGGACAGGTCGTAGAGACCCAGTACTTC
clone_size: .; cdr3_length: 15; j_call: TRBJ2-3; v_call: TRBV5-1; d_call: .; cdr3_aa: CASSSVGGMAYTQYF; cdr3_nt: TGCGCCAGCAGCTCGGTGGGCGGGATGGCATATACGCAGTATTTT
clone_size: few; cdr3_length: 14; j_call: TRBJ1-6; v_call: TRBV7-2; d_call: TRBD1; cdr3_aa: CASSPGQGNSPLHF; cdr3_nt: TGTGCCAGCAGCCCGGGACAGGGAAATTCACCCCTCCACTTT
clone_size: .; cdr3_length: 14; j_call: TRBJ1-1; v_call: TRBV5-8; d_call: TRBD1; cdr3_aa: CASSSQGAGTEAFF; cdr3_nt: TGTGCCAGCAGCTCGCAGGGGGCTGGGACTGAAGCTTTCTTT
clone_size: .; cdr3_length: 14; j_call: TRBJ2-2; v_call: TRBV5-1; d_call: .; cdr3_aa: CASSLVTAAGELFF; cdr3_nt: TGCGCCAGCAGCTTGGTCACAGCAGCTGGGGAGCTGTTTTTT
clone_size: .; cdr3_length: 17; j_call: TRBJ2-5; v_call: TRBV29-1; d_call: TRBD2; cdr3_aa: CSVESNLPSGYKETQYF; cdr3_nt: TGCAGCGTTGAATCCAACCTACCTAGCGGGTATAAAGAGACCCAGTACTTC
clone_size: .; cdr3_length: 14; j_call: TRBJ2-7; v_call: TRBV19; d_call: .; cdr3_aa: CASSASRGSYEQYF; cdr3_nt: TGTGCCAGTAGTGCAAGCAGGGGCTCCTACGAGCAGTACTTC
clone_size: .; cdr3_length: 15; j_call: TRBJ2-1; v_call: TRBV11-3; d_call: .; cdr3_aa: CASRPLGVLGSEQFF; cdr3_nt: TGTGCCAGCAGGCCGCTAGGGGTTCTAGGGTCTGAGCAGTTCTTC
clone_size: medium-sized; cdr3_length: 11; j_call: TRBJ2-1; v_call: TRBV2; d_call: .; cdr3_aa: CASGGPNEQFF; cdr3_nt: TGTGCCAGCGGGGGACCCAATGAGCAGTTCTTC
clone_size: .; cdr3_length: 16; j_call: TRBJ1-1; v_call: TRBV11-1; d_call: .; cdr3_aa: CASSLVSGTVDMKAFF; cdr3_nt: TGTGCCAGCAGCTTAGTCTCGGGTACAGTTGATATGAAAGCTTTCTTT